This T cell receptor (beta chain) was retrieved from a study of blood T cells in healthy people across ages. The V and J ends lost 6 bases and 9 bases, in that order; junction bases with no gene match: 10. Per the germline V gene, CDR1 is LGHDT and CDR2 is YNNKEL (reference sequence). CDR3 length: 14 residues. Only a few counts were recorded for this clonotype. Sample-barcoded 5' priming and a J-beta primer mix drove a second PCR of roughly 7 to 11 cycles. TCRdb passed the 5' RACE reads through MiXCR, listing each CDR3 protein once. Of 1.5 million to 2 million distinct CDR3 sequences in the sample, approximately 28% were seen once.

The clonotype was recovered from a woman under 40 in good health. The gene calls are TRBV3-1 and TRBJ1-4; 7 bases are shared with TRBD1. The sample consisted of blood. The CDR3 DNA follows: TGTGCCAGCAGGCTAAGCGGGACAGCCCAAAAACTGTTTTTT. Protein: CASRLSGTAQKLFF.